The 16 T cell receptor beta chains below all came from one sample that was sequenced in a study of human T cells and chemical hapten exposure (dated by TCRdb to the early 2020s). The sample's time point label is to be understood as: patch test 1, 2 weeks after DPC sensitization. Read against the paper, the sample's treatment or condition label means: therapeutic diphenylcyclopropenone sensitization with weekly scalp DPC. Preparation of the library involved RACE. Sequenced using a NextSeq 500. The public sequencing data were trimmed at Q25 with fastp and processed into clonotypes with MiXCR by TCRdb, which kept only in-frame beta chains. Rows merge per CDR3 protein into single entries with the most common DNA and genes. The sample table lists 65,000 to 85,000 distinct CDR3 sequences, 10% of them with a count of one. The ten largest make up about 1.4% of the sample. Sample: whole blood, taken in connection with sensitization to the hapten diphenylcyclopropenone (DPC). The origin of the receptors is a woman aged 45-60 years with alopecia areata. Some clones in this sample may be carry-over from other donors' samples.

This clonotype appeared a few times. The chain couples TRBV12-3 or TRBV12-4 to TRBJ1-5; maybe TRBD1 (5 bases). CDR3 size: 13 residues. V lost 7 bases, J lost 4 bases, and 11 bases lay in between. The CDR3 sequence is CASTTGVNQPQHF. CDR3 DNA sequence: TGTGCCAGCACTACGGGGGTGAATCAGCCCCAGCATTTT.

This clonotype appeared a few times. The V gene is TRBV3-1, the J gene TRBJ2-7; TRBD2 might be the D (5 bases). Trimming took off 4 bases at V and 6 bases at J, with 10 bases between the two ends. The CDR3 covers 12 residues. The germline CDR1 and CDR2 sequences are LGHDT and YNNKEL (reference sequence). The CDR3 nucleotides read TGTGCCAGCAGCCCACTAGGAGGCGAGCAGTACTTC. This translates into CASSPLGGEQYF.

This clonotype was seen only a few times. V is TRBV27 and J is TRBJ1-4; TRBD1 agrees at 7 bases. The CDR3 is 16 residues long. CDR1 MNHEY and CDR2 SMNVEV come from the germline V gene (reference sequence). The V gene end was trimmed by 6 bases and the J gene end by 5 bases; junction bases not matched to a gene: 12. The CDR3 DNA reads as TGTGCCAGCAGCCCCCTGGGGACAGCCGTGAATGAAAAACTGTTTTTT. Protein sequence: CASSPLGTAVNEKLFF.

This CDR3 is CASSDPRGPGETQYF. CDR3 nucleotides: TGTGCCAGCAGTGATCCTCGAGGGCCAGGGGAGACCCAGTACTTC. V usage is TRBV6-2 or TRBV6-3 and J usage is TRBJ2-5; either TRBD1 or TRBD2 may supply D (5 bases each). Trimming took off 5 bases at V and 5 bases at J, with 18 bases between the two ends. The germline CDR1 and CDR2 sequences are MNHEY and SVGEGT. This CDR3 has 15 residues.

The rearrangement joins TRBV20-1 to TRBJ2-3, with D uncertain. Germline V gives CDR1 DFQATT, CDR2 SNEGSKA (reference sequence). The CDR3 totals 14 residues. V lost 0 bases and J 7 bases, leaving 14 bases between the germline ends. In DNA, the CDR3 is TGCAGTGCTAGAGATTTGGCGTCAAAAAATACGCAGTATTTT. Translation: CSARDLASKNTQYF.

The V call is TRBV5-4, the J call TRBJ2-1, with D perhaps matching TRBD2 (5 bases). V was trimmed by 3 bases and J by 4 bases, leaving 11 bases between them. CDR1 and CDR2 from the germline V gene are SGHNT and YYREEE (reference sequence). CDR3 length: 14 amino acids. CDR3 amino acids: CASSSRSGYNEQFF. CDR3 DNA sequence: TGTGCCAGCAGCTCCCGATCGGGGTACAATGAGCAGTTCTTC.

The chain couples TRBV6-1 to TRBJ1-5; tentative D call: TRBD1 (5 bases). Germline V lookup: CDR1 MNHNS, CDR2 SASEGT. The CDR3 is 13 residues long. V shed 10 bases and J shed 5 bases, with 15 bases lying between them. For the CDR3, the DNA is TGTGCCACCAGCTTGACACAGGATCAGCCCCAGCATTTT. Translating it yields CATSLTQDQPQHF.

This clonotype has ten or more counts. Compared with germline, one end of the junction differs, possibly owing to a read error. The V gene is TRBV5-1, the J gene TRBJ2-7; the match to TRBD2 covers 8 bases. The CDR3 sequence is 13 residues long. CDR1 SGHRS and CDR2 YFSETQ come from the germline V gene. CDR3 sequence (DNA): TGCGCCAGCAGCTCGGACGGGGGACTAGAAAAAAGCTTC. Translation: CASSSDGGLEKSF. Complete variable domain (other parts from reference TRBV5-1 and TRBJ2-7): KAGVTQTPRYLIKTRGQQVTLSCSPISGHRSVSWYQQTPGQGLQFLFEYFSETQRNKGNFPGRFSGRQFSNSRSEMNVSTLELGDSALYLCASSSDGGLEKSFGPGTRLTVT.

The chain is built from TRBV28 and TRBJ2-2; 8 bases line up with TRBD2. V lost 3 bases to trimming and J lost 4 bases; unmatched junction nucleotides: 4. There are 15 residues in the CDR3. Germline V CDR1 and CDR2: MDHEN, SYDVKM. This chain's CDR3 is CASSFHGRATGELFF. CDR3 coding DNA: TGTGCCAGCAGTTTTCACGGGAGGGCCACCGGGGAGCTGTTTTTT.

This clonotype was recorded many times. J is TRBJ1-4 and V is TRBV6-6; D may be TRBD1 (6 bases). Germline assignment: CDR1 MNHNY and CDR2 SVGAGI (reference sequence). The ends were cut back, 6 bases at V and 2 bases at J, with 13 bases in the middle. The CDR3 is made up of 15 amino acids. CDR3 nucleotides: TGTGCCAGCAGACTGGGACACGCGACTAATGAAAAACTGTTTTTT. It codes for CASRLGHATNEKLFF.

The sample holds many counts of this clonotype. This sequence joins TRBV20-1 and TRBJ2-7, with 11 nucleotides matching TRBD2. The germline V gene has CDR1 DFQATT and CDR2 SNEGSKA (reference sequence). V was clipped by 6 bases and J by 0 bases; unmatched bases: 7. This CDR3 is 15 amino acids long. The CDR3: CSAPRLAGTSYEQYF. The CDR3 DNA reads TGCAGTGCCCCACGACTAGCGGGGACCTCCTACGAGCAGTACTTC.

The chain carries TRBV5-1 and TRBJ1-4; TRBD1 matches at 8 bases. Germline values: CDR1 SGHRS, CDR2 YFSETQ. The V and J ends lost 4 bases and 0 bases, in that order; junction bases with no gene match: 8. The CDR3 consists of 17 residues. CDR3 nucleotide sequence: TGCGCCAGCAGCCTGGGACAGGTCGGGGCAACTAATGAAAAACTGTTTTTT. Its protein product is CASSLGQVGATNEKLFF.

Written as DNA, the CDR3 is TGTGCCAGCAGCCCCCACCGGGGCGCTGAAGCTTTCTTT. Its protein product is CASSPHRGAEAFF. This chain connects TRBV5-4 to TRBJ1-1; D may be TRBD1 (5 bases). Germline V gene data show CDR1 as SGHNT and CDR2 as YYREEE (reference sequence). This CDR3 has 13 residues. Deletions cut 4 bases from V and 6 bases from J, with 13 bases between.

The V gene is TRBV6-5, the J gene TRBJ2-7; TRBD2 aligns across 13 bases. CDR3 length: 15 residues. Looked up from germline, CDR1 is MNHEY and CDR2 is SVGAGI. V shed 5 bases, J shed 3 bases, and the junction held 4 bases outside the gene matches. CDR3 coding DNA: TGTGCCAGCAGTCCCGGACTAGCGGGAGTCTACGAGCAGTACTTC. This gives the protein CASSPGLAGVYEQYF.

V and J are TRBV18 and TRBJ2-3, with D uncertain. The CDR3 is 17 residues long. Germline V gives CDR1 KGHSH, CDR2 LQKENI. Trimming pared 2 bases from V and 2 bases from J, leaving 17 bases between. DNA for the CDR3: TGTGCCAGCTCACCAAAGGGAACGGCCGCTACCACAGATACGCAGTATTTT. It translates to CASSPKGTAATTDTQYF.

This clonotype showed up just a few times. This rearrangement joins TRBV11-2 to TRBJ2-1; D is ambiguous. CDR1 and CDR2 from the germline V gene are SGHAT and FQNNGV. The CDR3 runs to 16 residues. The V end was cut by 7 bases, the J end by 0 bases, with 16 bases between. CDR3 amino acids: CASNPMQVGSYNEQFF. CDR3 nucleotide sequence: TGTGCCAGCAACCCGATGCAGGTCGGCTCCTACAATGAGCAGTTCTTC.